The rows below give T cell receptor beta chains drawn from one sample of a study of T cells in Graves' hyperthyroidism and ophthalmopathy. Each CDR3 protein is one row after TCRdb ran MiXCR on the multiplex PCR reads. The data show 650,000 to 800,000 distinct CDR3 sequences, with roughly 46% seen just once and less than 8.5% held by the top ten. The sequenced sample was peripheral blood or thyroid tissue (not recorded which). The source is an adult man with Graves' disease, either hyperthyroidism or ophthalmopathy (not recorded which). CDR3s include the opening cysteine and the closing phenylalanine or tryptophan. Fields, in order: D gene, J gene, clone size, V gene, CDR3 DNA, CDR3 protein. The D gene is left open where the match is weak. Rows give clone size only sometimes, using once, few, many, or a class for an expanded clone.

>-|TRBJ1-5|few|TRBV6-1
TGTGCCAGCTCCCCCTTAGTGAGTTGGAATCAGCCCCAGCATTTT
CASSPLVSWNQPQHF
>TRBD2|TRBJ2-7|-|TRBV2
TGTGCCAGCAGCAGGCTAGCGGGAGGTAACGAGCAGTACTTC
CASSRLAGGNEQYF
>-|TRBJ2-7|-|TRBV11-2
TGTGCCAGCTACAGGGACTCTCTACTCAATGAGCAGTACTTC
CASYRDSLLNEQYF
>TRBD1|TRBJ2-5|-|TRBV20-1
TGCAGTGCAAACTTTGGACAGGGGCGAGAGACCCAGTACTTC
CSANFGQGRETQYF
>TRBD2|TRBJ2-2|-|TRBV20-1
TGCAGTGCTGCCGCCGGGACTAGCGGGAATGCCGGGGAGCTGTTTTTT
CSAAAGTSGNAGELFF
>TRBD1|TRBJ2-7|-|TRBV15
TGTGCCACCAGCAGGGGGACAGGGTCCGACGAGCAGTACTTC
CATSRGTGSDEQYF
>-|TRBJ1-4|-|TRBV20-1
TGCAGTGCGACAGCCCATAATGAAAAACTGTTTTTT
CSATAHNEKLFF
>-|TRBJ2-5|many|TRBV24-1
TGTGCCACCAGTGATCCCCAGGGTCGCGGAGAGACCCAGTACTTC
CATSDPQGRGETQYF
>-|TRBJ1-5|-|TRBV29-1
TGCAGCGCGGAGGGAGGGGATAATCAGCCCCAGCATTTT
CSAEGGDNQPQHF
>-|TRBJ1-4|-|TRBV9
TGTGCCAGCAGTGCCGGGGTCCGGGCAACTAATGAAAAACTGTTTTTT
CASSAGVRATNEKLFF
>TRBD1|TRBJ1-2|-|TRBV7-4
TGTGCCAGCAGCGTGACAGGGCCGAGAGATGGCTACACCTTC
CASSVTGPRDGYTF
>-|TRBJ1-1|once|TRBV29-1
TGCAGCTTAGATTGGGCGGGCGAAGCTTTCTTT
CSLDWAGEAFF
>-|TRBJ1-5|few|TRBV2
TGTGCCAGCAGAGTTAGGGGTAACAGCAATCAGCCCCAGCATTTT
CASRVRGNSNQPQHF
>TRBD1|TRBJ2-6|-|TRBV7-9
TGTGCCAGCAGCTTGTCCGGGACAGGGGCGGGATCTGGGGCCAACGTCCTGACTTTC
CASSLSGTGAGSGANVLTF
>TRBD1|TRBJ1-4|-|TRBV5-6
TGTGCCTGGACCCTGGACAGGGTGGGGGAAAAACTGTTTTTT
CAWTLDRVGEKLFF
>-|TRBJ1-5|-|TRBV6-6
TGTGCCAGCAGTGGCCGACAGAATCAGCCCCAGCATTTT
CASSGRQNQPQHF
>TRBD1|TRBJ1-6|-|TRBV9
TGTGCCAGCAGCGTTGACCCCGGGACAGGGGCCTATAATTCACCCCTCCACTTT
CASSVDPGTGAYNSPLHF
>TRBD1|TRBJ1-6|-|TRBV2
TGTGCCAGCAGTGTTACCGGGACAGGGTGCTTAGGTGGCTCACCCCTCCACTTT
CASSVTGTGCLGGSPLHF
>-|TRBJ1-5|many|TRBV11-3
TGTGCCAGCAGCTTCGGAGGGCCGAATCAGCCCCAGCATTTT
CASSFGGPNQPQHF
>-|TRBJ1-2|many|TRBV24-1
TGTGCCACCAGTGATTCTCGCACTCTGGACAGTAACTATGGCTACACCTTC
CATSDSRTLDSNYGYTF
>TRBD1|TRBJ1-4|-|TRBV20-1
TGCAGTGCTACAGGGGGCGCAGATGAAAAACTGTTTTTT
CSATGGADEKLFF
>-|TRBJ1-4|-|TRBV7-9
TGTGCCAGCAGCTTATACAGGAACACCGGGGGCACTAATGAAAAACTGTTTTTT
CASSLYRNTGGTNEKLFF